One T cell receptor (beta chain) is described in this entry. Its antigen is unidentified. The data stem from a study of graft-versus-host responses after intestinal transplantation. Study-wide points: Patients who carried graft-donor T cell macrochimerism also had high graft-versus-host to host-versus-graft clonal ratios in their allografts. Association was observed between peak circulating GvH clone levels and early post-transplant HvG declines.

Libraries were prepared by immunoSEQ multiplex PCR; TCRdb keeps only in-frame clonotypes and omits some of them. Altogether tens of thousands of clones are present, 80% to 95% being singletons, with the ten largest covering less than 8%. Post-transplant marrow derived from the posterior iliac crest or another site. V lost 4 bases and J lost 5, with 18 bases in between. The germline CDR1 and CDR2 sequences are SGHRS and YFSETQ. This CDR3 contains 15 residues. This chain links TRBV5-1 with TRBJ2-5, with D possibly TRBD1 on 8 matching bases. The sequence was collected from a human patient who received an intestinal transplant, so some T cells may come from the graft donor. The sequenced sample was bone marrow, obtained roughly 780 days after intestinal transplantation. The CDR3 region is CASSRGGQDGETQYF. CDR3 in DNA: TGCGCCAGCAGCAGGGGGGGACAGGACGGGGAGACCCAGTACTTC.